This T cell receptor beta chain stems from a study of CD8+CD57+ T cells in acquired aplastic anemia. Across the study: Sorted cells (CD4+ and CD8+) yielded DNA amounts that averaged roughly 3.2 ug. Study results and limitations: The study found no significant CD8+ Simpson's diversity difference between patients and controls.

In germline, CDR1 is DFQATT, CDR2 SNEGSKA (reference sequence). The CDR3 loop spans 15 amino acids. This clonotype was seen only a few times. Its antigen is unidentified. Given a much more abundant clone one base away, this may be a read error. Genomic DNA served as template for TCR beta VDJ and CDR3 profiling. TCRdb reprocessed the reads via MiXCR and lists one record per CDR3 protein. The sample holds approximately 180,000 distinct CDR3 sequences, 48% seen once. By flow cytometry, patients selected for sequencing had shown an expansion of CD8+CD57+ cells. In all patients, the disease was severe acquired aplastic anemia.

The specimen was sorted CD4+, CD8+, or CD8+CD57+ T cells (not recorded which) from PBMCs. The chain combines TRBV20-1 with TRBJ2-7, with D possibly called TRBD1 or TRBD2 (5 bases each). This receptor was taken from a human donor with aplastic anemia. The CDR3 nucleotides are TGCAGTGCTGCCATACCGGGACGCAACTCATACGTGCAGTACTTC. Amino acid sequence: CSAAIPGRNSYVQYF.